This T cell receptor (beta chain) was documented in a study of radiotherapy plus CTLA-4 blockade in lung cancer. The study's findings and limits: Reports identified early blood T cell clone dynamics, with interferon-beta, as the best response predictor.

Repertoires were generated with immunoSEQ multiplex PCR, while TCRdb's copy carries only in-frame clones and drops some. Of 75,000 to 80,000 clones in the sample, about 88% were seen once. In germline, CDR1 is GTSNPN, CDR2 SVGIG (reference sequence). This CDR3 has 12 amino acids. V was pared by 5 bases and J by 6 bases, with 13 bases between. Worth noting for this clone: Its matching antigen is unknown.

Treatment of patients with chemo-refractory metastatic non-small-cell lung cancer consisted of focal radiation plus CTLA-4 blockade with ipilimumab. The source material was peripheral blood, sampled from a patient treated with radiotherapy plus ipilimumab. The TCR sequence derives from a human donor with non-small cell lung cancer who had stable disease on radiotherapy plus ipilimumab. The chain employs TRBV30 and TRBJ1-2, with D tentatively TRBD1 (5 bases). Here the CDR3 reads CAWAFGANGYTF. The CDR3 DNA follows: TGTGCCTGGGCGTTTGGGGCCAATGGCTACACCTTC.